The source of this T cell receptor (beta chain) is a study of glioma-infiltrating T cells after dendritic cell vaccination. Sequencing used immunoSEQ multiplex PCR; TCRdb keeps in-frame clones, though not all of them. The data contain 90,000 to 100,000 clones, approximately 80% of them singletons. The CDR3 length is 11 residues. Germline V gene sequence: CDR1 SEHNR, CDR2 FQNEAQ (reference sequence). Trimming pared 2 bases from V and 7 bases from J, leaving 5 bases between. Study-level findings and limits: No direct clonality-survival link was found; a diverse polyclonal response may matter.

This clone was detected only a few times. Its antigen is unknown. The receptor comes from a human donor with glioblastoma. Specimen: blood, collected before dendritic cell vaccination. V usage is TRBV7-9 and J usage is TRBJ1-2, with D possibly matching TRBD1 (5 bases). The CDR3 coding sequence is TGTGCCAGCAGCTTAAGGGGTGGCTACACCTTC. It encodes CASSLRGGYTF. Full variable domain (remainder filled in from reference TRBV7-9 and TRBJ1-2): DTGVSQNPRHKITKRGQNVTFRCDPISEHNRLYWYRQTLGQGPEFLTYFQNEAQLEKSRLLSDRFSAERPKGSFSTLEIQRTEQGDSAMYLCASSLRGGYTFGSGTRLTVV.